This T cell receptor (beta chain) comes out of a study of tumor-infiltrating lymphocytes in primary liver carcinoma. RNA was extracted from whole blood without cell sorting, alongside germline DNA. V was cut by 4 bases and J by 0 bases, with 9 bases left in between. Germline V gene sequence: CDR1 SGHRS, CDR2 YFSETQ. The CDR3 length is 14 residues. A primer matching the constant region was used to make TCR beta cDNA from 500 to 650 ng of total RNA. Libraries of TCR beta came from three nested multiplex PCR rounds with slightly modified ARM-PCR. Use of TRBV1-TRBV30 forward primers with a C-beta reverse primer characterized the first two PCR rounds, which lasted approximately 11 cycles each. Each CDR3 protein is one row after TCRdb ran MiXCR on the multiplex PCR reads. The table records about 200,000 distinct CDR3 sequences, around three fifths of them present only once.

The specimen was peripheral blood. The receptor comes from a woman aged 55-70 years with primary liver carcinoma and hepatitis B virus infection. The chain joins TRBV5-1 to TRBJ2-3; D is uncertain. The CDR3 reads CASSPLGSTDTQYF. As DNA, the CDR3 is TGCGCCAGCAGCCCGCTGGGAAGCACAGATACGCAGTATTTT.